Listed here are 25 T cell receptor beta chains from one sample, sequenced in a study of cytomegalovirus exposure and HLA in healthy donors. The PCR had 60 Vbeta and 13 Jbeta primers. Only in-frame clones appear in the TCRdb table, and some are missing; sequencing was by immunoSEQ multiplex PCR. The sample includes 140,000 to 150,000 clones, about 66% seen only once; the top ten take roughly 1.8%. Sequenced material: PBMCs. These TCRs come from a male donor in good health and CMV-seronegative.

V and J are TRBV30 and TRBJ1-2; tentative D call: TRBD1 (5 bases). Deletions cut 3 bases from V and 7 bases from J, with 9 bases between. Germline V gives CDR1 GTSNPN, CDR2 SVGIG (reference sequence). CDR3 length: 11 residues. The CDR3 loop is CAWSPRVGYTF. In DNA form, the CDR3 reads TGTGCCTGGAGCCCCAGGGTTGGCTACACCTTC.

The chain has TRBV6-1 and TRBJ2-5; D is uncertain. The V gene's germline CDR1 is MNHNS and CDR2 SASEGT. The CDR3 runs to 14 residues. Trimming cost V 3 bases and J 2 bases, with 10 bases left between them. CDR3 protein: CASSDWAKQETQYF. The CDR3 DNA sequence: TGTGCCAGCAGTGATTGGGCCAAACAAGAGACCCAGTACTTC.

The J gene is TRBJ2-5, the V gene TRBV10-3; the D gene is possibly TRBD2 (6 bases). V was pared by 6 bases and J by 2 bases, with 13 bases between. The CDR3 contains 14 residues. The germline CDR1 and CDR2 sequences are ENHRY and SYGVKD. Here the CDR3 reads CAIRSAGWQETQYF. CDR3 in DNA: TGTGCCATCAGATCAGCGGGCTGGCAAGAGACCCAGTACTTC.

V usage is TRBV7-2 and J usage is TRBJ1-2; TRBD1 agrees at 8 bases. The CDR3 sequence is 15 residues long. Trimming took 5 bases from V and 8 from J; bases not matched to a gene: 13. Per germline, CDR1 SGHTA and CDR2 FQGNSA. The CDR3 bases are TGTGCCAGCAGCATGGACAGGGATGGATTTTGGGGCTACACCTTC. Protein product: CASSMDRDGFWGYTF.

The chain joins TRBV5-1 to TRBJ1-4; 11 nucleotides align to TRBD1. The CDR3 runs 19 residues. Germline CDR1 SGHRS, CDR2 YFSETQ. Trimming removed 5 bases from V and 5 bases from J; junction bases left unmatched: 17. CDR3 amino acids: CASRPRTGGQVGTNEKLFF. CDR3 nucleotides: TGCGCCAGCAGACCCCGGACAGGGGGCCAGGTTGGGACGAATGAAAAACTGTTTTTT.

The chain joins TRBV5-3 to TRBJ1-1; possible D gene TRBD1, 6 bases. TRBV5-3 is known as an ORF, though its function is uncertain. V lost 4 bases and J 2 bases, leaving 12 bases between the germline ends. The CDR3 has 14 residues. The DNA of the CDR3 is TGTGCCAGAAGCATGACCAGGGGTAACACTGAAGCTTTCTTT. This sequence encodes CARSMTRGNTEAFF.

This clone is a singleton in its sample. V and J are TRBV2 and TRBJ1-2, with 8 bases fitting TRBD1. CDR3 length: 14 amino acids. Germline V gene lookup returns CDR1 SNHLY and CDR2 FYNNEI. Losses at the gene ends were 3 bases for V and 8 bases for J; bases not matched to a gene: 8. CDR3 region: CASSEDRASRGYTF. CDR3 coding DNA: TGTGCCAGCAGTGAGGACAGGGCCAGCAGGGGCTACACCTTC.

Here the CDR3 reads CAISAGAGGTEAFF. For the CDR3, the DNA is TGTGCCATCAGTGCCGGAGCAGGGGGCACTGAAGCTTTCTTT. The V and J genes are TRBV10-3 and TRBJ1-1; 7 nucleotides agree with TRBD1. Unmatched junction bases numbered 6, after V lost 4 bases and J lost 4 bases. Germline V gives CDR1 ENHRY, CDR2 SYGVKD. The CDR3 is 14 residues long.

The rearrangement joins TRBV6-1 to TRBJ2-7; 7 nucleotides agree with TRBD1. CDR1 is MNHNS, CDR2 SASEGT, per germline. The length of the CDR3 is 15 residues. Unmatched junction bases numbered 12, after V lost 7 bases and J lost 3 bases. The CDR3 coding sequence is TGTGCCAGCAATGTAGACAGGGCCATACTCTACGAGCAGTACTTC. Translating it yields CASNVDRAILYEQYF.

The chain joins TRBV19 to TRBJ2-2; a possible D gene is TRBD2 (6 bases). CDR1 is LNHDA, CDR2 SQIVND, per germline (reference sequence). The V end was cut by 8 bases, the J end by 1 base, with 8 bases between. This CDR3 region has 13 residues. CDR3 in amino acids: CASAGGNTGELFF. The CDR3 DNA follows: TGTGCCAGTGCCGGGGGGAACACCGGGGAGCTGTTTTTT.

This rearrangement joins TRBV11-1 to TRBJ2-5; D is perhaps TRBD2 (7 bases). The CDR3 runs to 16 residues. V was trimmed by 4 bases and J by 5 bases, leaving 20 bases between them. From germline, CDR1 is SGHAT and CDR2 FQDESV (reference sequence). The CDR3 reads CASSWGGETGSETQYF. DNA for the CDR3: TGTGCCAGCAGCTGGGGGGGGGAAACAGGGTCCGAGACCCAGTACTTC. The full variable domain, rest sourced from reference TRBV11-1 and TRBJ2-5, is EAEVAQSPRYKITEKSQAVAFWCDPISGHATLYWYRQILGQGPELLVQFQDESVVDDSQLPKDRFSAERLKGVDSTLKIQPAELGDSAMYLCASSWGGETGSETQYFGPGTRLLVL.

This clone has only a few counts. The chain carries TRBV27 and TRBJ1-2, with TRBD1 matching 10 bases. V lost 5 bases to trimming and J lost 8 bases; unmatched junction nucleotides: 8. CDR1 is MNHEY and CDR2 is SMNVEV in the germline V gene (reference sequence). This CDR3 has 14 amino acids. The CDR3 is CASSALGQGTGYTF. In DNA, the CDR3 is TGTGCCAGCAGTGCCTTGGGACAGGGGACCGGCTACACCTTC.

J is TRBJ1-6 and V is TRBV7-6, with D uncertain. The ends were cut back, 0 bases at V and 0 bases at J, with 15 bases in the middle. There are 19 residues in the CDR3. Germline CDR1 SGHVS, CDR2 FNYEAQ. Here the CDR3 DNA reads TGTGCCAGCAGCTTAGCGCCCAGCGTTAAAGGCTCCTATAATTCACCCCTCCACTTT. This gives the protein CASSLAPSVKGSYNSPLHF.

This clone has more than one count but fewer than ten. The chain carries TRBV9 and TRBJ2-7; 8 bases are a match to TRBD2. CDR3 length equals 15 residues. The V segment lost 1 base and the J segment 3 bases; nucleotides outside the gene matches: 6. Germline V gene lookup returns CDR1 SGDLS and CDR2 YYNGEE. CDR3 residues: CASSVTGTSGYEQYF. The CDR3, as DNA: TGTGCCAGCAGCGTAACCGGGACTAGTGGCTACGAGCAGTACTTC.

The chain has TRBV5-8 and TRBJ2-1, with 7 nucleotides matching TRBD1. V shed 0 bases, J shed 6 bases, and the junction held 0 bases outside the gene matches. CDR3 length equals 13 residues. The germline CDR1 and CDR2 sequences are SGHTS and YDEGEE. The CDR3 loop is CASSLGQGNEQFF. CDR3 nucleotides: TGTGCCAGCAGCTTGGGACAGGGCAATGAGCAGTTCTTC.

This clone was seen only a few times. The chain couples TRBV7-8 to TRBJ1-1, with D uncertain. This CDR3 is built from 13 residues. The germline gives CDR1 SGHVS, CDR2 FQNEAQ. Trimming stripped 0 bases from V and 6 bases from J, with 8 bases between. CDR3 amino acids: CASSLAGVAEAFF. Here the CDR3 DNA reads TGTGCCAGCAGCTTAGCGGGAGTGGCTGAAGCTTTCTTT.

This clone was recorded a few times. The rearrangement links TRBV9 to TRBJ2-7; 9 bases map to TRBD1. Germline-derived CDR1 and CDR2 are SGDLS and YYNGEE. J lost 2 bases, V lost 0 bases, and 0 bases had no gene match. The CDR3 has 14 amino acids. The CDR3 nucleotides are TGTGCCAGCAGCGTAGGGACAGGGGCCTACGAGCAGTACTTC. Translating it yields CASSVGTGAYEQYF.

This clone has a handful of counts. The rearrangement uses TRBV9 and TRBJ1-2; D is ambiguous. This CDR3 spans 14 amino acids. V was shortened by 0 bases and J by 3 bases, with 9 bases between the two germline ends. From germline, CDR1 is SGDLS and CDR2 YYNGEE. The CDR3 is CASSVDEGYYGYTF. The CDR3 nucleotides are TGTGCCAGCAGCGTAGATGAGGGTTACTATGGCTACACCTTC.

This clone was counted only a few times. The J gene is TRBJ1-5, the V gene TRBV4-2; TRBD1 might be the D (6 bases). The CDR3 length is 17 residues. V was shortened by 1 base and J by 6 bases, with 19 bases between the two germline ends. Germline lookup yields CDR1 LGHNA and CDR2 YNFKEQ. CDR3 nucleotide sequence: TGTGCCAGCAGCCAAGGATCCGCCGGGGGGGCTGGTCAGCCCCAGCATTTT. The encoded protein is CASSQGSAGGAGQPQHF.

The gene calls are TRBV2 and TRBJ1-6; perhaps TRBD1 as D (5 bases). The CDR3 is 15 residues long. Trimming stripped 1 base from V and 10 bases from J, with 14 bases between. Per germline, CDR1 SNHLY and CDR2 FYNNEI. In DNA form, the CDR3 reads TGTGCCAGCAGTGAAGGTCAGGGCGTTTGGTCACCCCTCCACTTT. The encoded protein is CASSEGQGVWSPLHF.

The table lists this clone with a few counts. The V call is TRBV5-6, the J call TRBJ2-7; tentative D call: TRBD1 (5 bases). This CDR3 contains 14 residues. V lost 4 bases to trimming and J lost 4 bases, with 15 bases between them. In germline, CDR1 is SGHDT, CDR2 YYEEEE. CDR3 coding DNA: TGTGCCAGCAGCCCACCAGGGCAGGAATACGAGCAGTACTTC. This encodes CASSPPGQEYEQYF.

This chain links TRBV5-1 with TRBJ2-1; D is ambiguous. The CDR3 sequence is 15 residues long. V was pared by 5 bases and J by 0 bases, with 12 bases between. CDR1 is SGHRS and CDR2 is YFSETQ in the germline V gene. The CDR3 DNA reads TGCGCCAGCAGGCCTCATCCTATCTCCTACAATGAGCAGTTCTTC. It specifies CASRPHPISYNEQFF. Looking up the rest from reference TRBV5-1 and TRBJ2-1 gives the full variable domain: KAGVTQTPRYLIKTRGQQVTLSCSPISGHRSVSWYQQTPGQGLQFLFEYFSETQRNKGNFPGRFSGRQFSNSRSEMNVSTLELGDSALYLCASRPHPISYNEQFFGPGTRLTVL.

J is TRBJ1-2 and V is TRBV5-1; TRBD1 agrees at 8 bases. Germline V gene lookup returns CDR1 SGHRS and CDR2 YFSETQ. The CDR3 has 16 residues. J gave up 4 bases and V 3 bases, and 11 bases lay outside the gene matches. DNA for the CDR3: TGCGCCAGCAGCTCGGCGAGACAGGGGTCGGTCTATGGCTACACCTTC. Translating gives CASSSARQGSVYGYTF. The entire variable domain, with the rest obtained from reference TRBV5-1 and TRBJ1-2, is as follows: KAGVTQTPRYLIKTRGQQVTLSCSPISGHRSVSWYQQTPGQGLQFLFEYFSETQRNKGNFPGRFSGRQFSNSRSEMNVSTLELGDSALYLCASSSARQGSVYGYTFGSGTRLTVV.

The chain employs TRBV29-1 and TRBJ2-7, with 8 bases aligning to TRBD2. J gave up 2 bases and V 5 bases, and 8 bases lay outside the gene matches. Germline lookup yields CDR1 SQVTM and CDR2 ANQGSEA. CDR3 size: 14 residues. DNA of the CDR3: TGCAGCGTTCAAAGCGGGGGCCTTACCTACGAGCAGTACTTC. It codes for CSVQSGGLTYEQYF.

This clone occurred once. The chain couples TRBV7-9 to TRBJ1-1; TRBD1 agrees at 8 bases. The junction had 6 bases not matched to a gene; V was cut back by 5 bases and J by 1 base. CDR1 SEHNR and CDR2 FQNEAQ come from the germline V gene (reference sequence). This CDR3 has 15 amino acids. CDR3 sequence (DNA): TGTGCCAGCAGCCTAGAAACAGGGGGGAACACTGAAGCTTTCTTT. This encodes CASSLETGGNTEAFF.